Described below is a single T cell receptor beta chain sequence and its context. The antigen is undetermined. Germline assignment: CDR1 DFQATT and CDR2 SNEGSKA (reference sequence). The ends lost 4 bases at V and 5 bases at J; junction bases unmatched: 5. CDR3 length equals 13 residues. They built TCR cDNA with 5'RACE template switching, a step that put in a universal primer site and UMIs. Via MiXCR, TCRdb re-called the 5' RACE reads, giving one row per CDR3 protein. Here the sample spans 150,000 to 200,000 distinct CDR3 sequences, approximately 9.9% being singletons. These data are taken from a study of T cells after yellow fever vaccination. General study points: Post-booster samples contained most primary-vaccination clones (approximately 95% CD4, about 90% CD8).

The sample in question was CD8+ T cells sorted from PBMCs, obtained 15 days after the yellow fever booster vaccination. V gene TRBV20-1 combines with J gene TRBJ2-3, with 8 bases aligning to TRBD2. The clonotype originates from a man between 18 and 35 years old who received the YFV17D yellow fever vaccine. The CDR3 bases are TGCAGTGCTACGCGGGGGGTAGGAGATACGCAGTATTTT. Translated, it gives CSATRGVGDTQYF.